This T cell receptor beta chain was sequenced during a study of Ad26.COV2.S vaccination and SARS-CoV-2 variants. Method: immunoSEQ multiplex PCR; TCRdb's copy keeps in-frame clones and lacks some. The sample has about 500,000 clones, about nine tenths seen once. Stated treatment: 19 received Ad26.COV2.S at low or high dose, single or two shots; 5 received placebo; per-sample allocation not given. Vaccine and placebo recipients were sampled on day 63 after the first injection. V was cut by 3 bases and J by 7 bases, with 17 bases left in between. Germline lookup yields CDR1 SGDLS and CDR2 YYNGEE. CDR3 length: 15 residues.

This sample comprised peripheral blood, obtained in a trial of Ad26.COV2.S vaccine versus placebo. This clonotype originated in a person between 18 and 65 years old who received the Ad26.COV2.S COVID-19 vaccine or a placebo. The genes are TRBV9 and TRBJ2-1; possibly TRBD1 or TRBD2 for D (5 bases each). The CDR3 region is CASSESGTRGNEQFF. The CDR3 DNA reads TGTGCCAGCAGCGAATCCGGGACCAGAGGGAATGAGCAGTTCTTC.